The 20 T cell receptor beta chains reported below all come from one sample, sequenced in a study of shared clonotypes between healthy human individuals. Profiled with immunoSEQ multiplex PCR; TCRdb holds only in-frame clones, not every one. The sample lists under 600,000 clones; 60% to 80% were seen once. The sequencing input was PBMCs. All receptors derive from a woman aged 40 to 49 in good health. Some clones in this sample may be carry-over from other donors' samples.

This clone was seen a few times. The J gene is TRBJ2-3, the V gene TRBV29-1, with D hard to call. The germline gives CDR1 SQVTM, CDR2 ANQGSEA. The CDR3 sequence is 10 residues long. V was cut by 2 bases and J by 4 bases, with 1 base left in between. The CDR3 DNA reads as TGCAGCGTTGAATCAGATACGCAGTATTTT. Translated: CSVESDTQYF.

Comment on this clone: A much larger clone is a single base away; this may be a read error. The V and J genes are TRBV7-9 and TRBJ2-3, with D perhaps TRBD2 (6 bases). CDR1 and CDR2 (germline): SEHNR, FQNEAQ (reference sequence). This CDR3 has 14 residues. V was clipped by 5 bases and J by 0 bases, with 9 bases between them. As DNA, the CDR3 is TGTGCCAGCAGCCCCGGGACTAGCACAGATACGCAGTATTTT. Translating it yields CASSPGTSTDTQYF.

The gene calls are TRBV19 and TRBJ1-1; D is uncertain. There are 12 residues in the CDR3. V gave up 4 bases and J gave up 2 bases, with 5 bases separating them. Germline-derived CDR1 and CDR2 are LNHDA and SQIVND (reference sequence). The CDR3 DNA follows: TGTGCCAGTAGTACAATCAACACTGAAGCTTTCTTT. It translates to CASSTINTEAFF.

The chain combines TRBV5-1 with TRBJ1-1; D call uncertain. The germline CDR1 and CDR2 sequences are SGHRS and YFSETQ. V was trimmed by 2 bases and J by 1 base, leaving 12 bases between them. The CDR3 is 15 residues long. This CDR3 reads CASSLDTPGNTEAFF. CDR3 bases: TGCGCCAGCAGCTTAGATACCCCGGGGAACACTGAAGCTTTCTTT. The full variable domain, rest sourced from reference TRBV5-1 and TRBJ1-1, is KAGVTQTPRYLIKTRGQQVTLSCSPISGHRSVSWYQQTPGQGLQFLFEYFSETQRNKGNFPGRFSGRQFSNSRSEMNVSTLELGDSALYLCASSLDTPGNTEAFFGQGTRLTVV.

The rearrangement joins TRBV2 to TRBJ2-7; the D is unclear. V lost 1 base to trimming and J lost 4 bases, with 5 bases between them. CDR1 is SNHLY, CDR2 FYNNEI, per germline. CDR3 length equals 12 residues. The CDR3 DNA reads as TGTGCCAGCAGTGAAGAAAGGTACGAGCAGTACTTC. Encoded protein: CASSEERYEQYF.

V and J are TRBV7-2 and TRBJ2-2; TRBD2 agrees at 15 bases. V lost 0 bases to trimming and J lost 1 base; unmatched junction nucleotides: 3. This CDR3 spans 19 amino acids. Germline V gives CDR1 SGHTA, CDR2 FQGNSA. The DNA for the CDR3 is TGTGCCAGCAGCTTAGCGGGACTAGCGGGAGGATTGAACACCGGGGAGCTGTTTTTT. It specifies CASSLAGLAGGLNTGELFF.

This chain connects TRBV10-3 to TRBJ1-2; TRBD1 matches 10 bases. The trim removed 3 bases at V and 5 bases at J, leaving 3 bases unmatched. Germline loops: CDR1 ENHRY, CDR2 SYGVKD. This CDR3 is built from 14 residues. CDR3 region: CAISDVGQGYGYTF. The CDR3 nucleotides read TGTGCCATCAGTGATGTGGGACAGGGGTATGGCTACACCTTC.

V usage is TRBV6-5 and J usage is TRBJ1-2; 7 nucleotides line up with TRBD1. The CDR3 length is 13 residues. After removal of 2 bases from V and 7 bases from J, the junction contained 4 bases not matched to a gene. Germline assignment: CDR1 MNHEY and CDR2 SVGAGI. CDR3 loop: CASSYKGAGGYTF. The CDR3 DNA is TGTGCCAGCAGTTACAAGGGGGCTGGTGGCTACACCTTC.

The chain recombines TRBV4-3 with TRBJ2-7, with 14 bases aligning to TRBD2. The CDR3 length is 15 residues. Per the germline V gene, CDR1 is LGHNA and CDR2 is YSLEER. V shed 4 bases, J shed 3 bases, and the junction held 2 bases outside the gene matches. The CDR3 protein is CASSRGLAGGYEQYF. The CDR3 DNA follows: TGCGCCAGCAGCCGAGGACTAGCGGGGGGCTACGAGCAGTACTTC.

The rearrangement joins TRBV21-1 to TRBJ2-7; TRBD1 was called by the table and not checked on the DNA. TRBV21-1 is marked as a pseudogene. The CDR3 consists of 12 residues. The CDR3 DNA reads as TGTGCCAGCAGCAAACCACACTACGAGCAGTACTTC. The encoded protein is CASSKPHYEQYF.

This clone was picked up a small number of times. CDR3 in DNA: TGTGCCATCAGTGATTTCGGACCTGGGGCCAACGTCCTGACTTTC. Its translation is CAISDFGPGANVLTF. This chain connects TRBV10-3 to TRBJ2-6; D remains unclear. The CDR3 runs to 15 residues. Germline CDR1 reads ENHRY; CDR2 reads SYGVKD. Trimming left V 3 bases short and J 2 bases short, with 8 bases between.

The rearrangement joins TRBV10-3 to TRBJ2-7, with D possibly being TRBD2 (5 bases). The germline V gene encodes CDR1 ENHRY and CDR2 SYGVKD. The CDR3 is 13 amino acids. Trimming cost V 4 bases and J 2 bases, with 9 bases left between them. The CDR3 sequence is CAISGPGTYEQYF. The CDR3 nucleotides read TGTGCCATCAGTGGCCCGGGAACCTACGAGCAGTACTTC.

The chain carries TRBV5-1 and TRBJ1-4; possibly TRBD1 for D (6 bases). This CDR3 is 17 amino acids long. Trimming took 4 bases from V and 6 from J, leaving 22 bases between them. Looked up from germline, CDR1 is SGHRS and CDR2 is YFSETQ. CDR3 loop: CASSRKPKTGSDEKLFF. CDR3 nucleotide sequence: TGCGCCAGCAGCCGTAAGCCCAAAACAGGGTCGGATGAAAAACTGTTTTTT.

The gene calls are TRBV7-2 and TRBJ2-7; a weak D match, TRBD1 (6 bases). CDR1 and CDR2 (germline): SGHTA, FQGNSA. The CDR3 runs to 14 residues. The germline V and J ends were trimmed by 2 bases and 4 bases, with 12 bases remaining between them. CDR3 in amino acids: CASSLLTGPYEQYF. The CDR3 DNA sequence: TGTGCCAGCAGCTTATTGACAGGACCTTACGAGCAGTACTTC.

V and J are TRBV5-5 and TRBJ1-5; no reliable D call. CDR3 length equals 14 residues. CDR1 is SGHKS, CDR2 YYEKEE, per germline (reference sequence). V shed 0 bases and J shed 4 bases, with 8 bases lying between them. CDR3 sequence: CASSLGAANQPQHF. The DNA of the CDR3 is TGTGCCAGCAGCTTGGGGGCAGCAAATCAGCCCCAGCATTTT.

CDR3 in DNA: TGTGCCACCAAAAACAGGGGGCGGAATACTCTCTCTCTCTCTGGGGCCAACGTCCTGACTTTC. As protein: CATKNRGRNTLSLSGANVLTF. The J gene is TRBJ2-6, the V gene TRBV28; the match to TRBD1 covers 9 bases. Germline-derived CDR1 and CDR2 are MDHEN and SYDVKM. Trimming cost V 10 bases and J 0 bases; bases outside gene matches: 22. CDR3 length equals 21 residues.

This clone was observed many times. V gene TRBV5-4 combines with J gene TRBJ2-1; TRBD2 matches 8 bases. V shed 4 bases and J 0 bases; nucleotides not matched to a gene: 0. CDR3 length: 14 residues. Germline V lookup: CDR1 SGHNT, CDR2 YYREEE (reference sequence). CDR3 residues: CASSGTSSYNEQFF. The CDR3 DNA is TGTGCCAGCAGCGGGACTAGCTCCTACAATGAGCAGTTCTTC.

The V gene is TRBV7-9, the J gene TRBJ1-1; 8 bases line up with TRBD1. V lost 5 bases and J lost 5; bases outside the gene matches: 13. CDR1 is SEHNR, CDR2 FQNEAQ, per germline (reference sequence). The CDR3 totals 16 residues. CDR3 region: CASSPRTGRVGTEAFF. CDR3 nucleotides: TGTGCCAGCAGCCCGAGGACAGGGAGAGTGGGAACTGAAGCTTTCTTT.

This clone was recorded at least ten times. The V gene is TRBV6-4, the J gene TRBJ2-3; 9 nucleotides match TRBD2. V trimming: 3 bases; J trimming: 4 bases; junction bases outside the gene matches: 8. This CDR3 is 16 amino acids long. Germline-derived CDR1 and CDR2 are MRHNA and SNTAGT. This chain's CDR3 is CASSDNSGSGPDTQYF. DNA of the CDR3: TGTGCCAGCAGTGATAATAGCGGGAGTGGTCCAGATACGCAGTATTTT.

This rearrangement joins TRBV19 to TRBJ2-3, with D maybe TRBD2 (6 bases). Trimming took 1 base from V and 3 from J, leaving 17 bases between them. The CDR3 has 17 residues. Germline V gene sequence: CDR1 LNHDA, CDR2 SQIVND (reference sequence). The CDR3 DNA reads as TGTGCCAGTAGTATAGGGTTGGCGGGGACCGGAACAGATACGCAGTATTTT. Translating it yields CASSIGLAGTGTDTQYF.